Below are 8 T cell receptor beta chains sequenced from a single sample in a study of cytomegalovirus exposure and HLA in healthy donors. Primers: 60 Vbeta forward and 13 Jbeta reverse. Data came from immunoSEQ multiplex PCR; TCRdb stores just in-frame clones and leaves some out. Of 70,000 to 95,000 clones listed, 62% are singletons. What was sequenced was PBMCs. Receptors originate from a woman in her 30s in good health and CMV-seropositive.

The chain uses TRBV6-1 and TRBJ1-2, with 9 bases that match TRBD1. The junction had 4 bases not matched to a gene; V was cut back by 6 bases and J by 5 bases. The CDR3 is 13 amino acids. Per germline, CDR1 MNHNS and CDR2 SASEGT. CDR3 bases: TGTGCCAGCAGCCCCGGGACAGGGTATGGCTACACCTTC. Translating it yields CASSPGTGYGYTF.

The V and J genes are TRBV5-1 and TRBJ2-7, with TRBD1 matching over 9 bases. The ends lost 2 bases at V and 4 bases at J; junction bases unmatched: 7. Per germline, CDR1 SGHRS and CDR2 YFSETQ. The CDR3 is 15 amino acids. For the CDR3, the DNA is TGCGCCAGCAGCTTCCGGGACAGGGCGTCATACGAGCAGTACTTC. Amino acids: CASSFRDRASYEQYF. Complete variable domain (other parts from reference TRBV5-1 and TRBJ2-7): KAGVTQTPRYLIKTRGQQVTLSCSPISGHRSVSWYQQTPGQGLQFLFEYFSETQRNKGNFPGRFSGRQFSNSRSEMNVSTLELGDSALYLCASSFRDRASYEQYFGPGTRLTVT.

This clone was seen more than once but under ten times. The chain links TRBV6-5 to TRBJ2-1; 9 bases align to TRBD1. V shed 6 bases, J shed 12 bases, and the junction held 9 bases outside the gene matches. Germline values: CDR1 MNHEY, CDR2 SVGAGI. This CDR3 spans 13 amino acids. CDR3 loop: CASRWRDRGRQFF. DNA for the CDR3: TGTGCCAGCAGATGGAGAGACAGGGGGAGGCAGTTCTTC.

This chain connects TRBV29-1 to TRBJ2-7, with 10 bases that match TRBD2. Unmatched junction bases numbered 9, after V lost 1 base and J lost 6 bases. Germline CDR1 is SQVTM and CDR2 is ANQGSEA. The CDR3 totals 15 residues. CDR3 protein: CSVEGGVSGGSEQYF. Written as DNA, the CDR3 is TGCAGCGTTGAAGGAGGGGTTAGCGGGGGGTCCGAGCAGTACTTC.

CDR3 bases: TGCGCCAGCCGCCGGACTAGCGGGGGGGTCACAGATACGCAGTATTTT. This codes for CASRRTSGGVTDTQYF. This chain joins TRBV5-1 and TRBJ2-3; 15 bases agree with TRBD2. This CDR3 has 16 amino acids. CDR1 and CDR2 from the germline V gene are SGHRS and YFSETQ. After removal of 7 bases from V and 2 bases from J, the junction contained 5 bases not matched to a gene.

CDR3 sequence (DNA): TGTGCCAGCAGCTTGGACAGGTCCTACGAGCAGTACTTC. Its translation is CASSLDRSYEQYF. The chain couples TRBV5-6 to TRBJ2-7, with a tentative D call TRBD1 (5 bases). Trimming cost V 0 bases and J 1 base, with 5 bases left between them. The CDR3 totals 13 residues. The V gene's germline CDR1 is SGHDT and CDR2 YYEEEE.

This clone was seen only once. CDR3 in DNA: TGTGCCAGCAGGCCAGACCACAACAGGGCCATGAATTCACCCCTCCACTTT. This gives the protein CASRPDHNRAMNSPLHF. The rearrangement uses TRBV7-8 and TRBJ1-6; tentative D call: TRBD1 (6 bases). The CDR3 is made up of 17 amino acids. Per germline, CDR1 SGHVS and CDR2 FQNEAQ. V was pared by 6 bases and J by 7 bases, with 22 bases between.

The genes are TRBV11-2 and TRBJ1-1, with TRBD1 as a possible D gene (6 bases). Germline-derived CDR1 and CDR2 are SGHAT and FQNNGV. The CDR3 has 15 amino acids. The V end lost 4 bases, the J end lost 5 bases, and 17 bases lay between the germline ends. The CDR3 sequence: CASSSQGGGRTEAFF. The CDR3 nucleotides read TGTGCCAGCAGCTCCCAAGGGGGGGGCAGGACTGAAGCTTTCTTT.